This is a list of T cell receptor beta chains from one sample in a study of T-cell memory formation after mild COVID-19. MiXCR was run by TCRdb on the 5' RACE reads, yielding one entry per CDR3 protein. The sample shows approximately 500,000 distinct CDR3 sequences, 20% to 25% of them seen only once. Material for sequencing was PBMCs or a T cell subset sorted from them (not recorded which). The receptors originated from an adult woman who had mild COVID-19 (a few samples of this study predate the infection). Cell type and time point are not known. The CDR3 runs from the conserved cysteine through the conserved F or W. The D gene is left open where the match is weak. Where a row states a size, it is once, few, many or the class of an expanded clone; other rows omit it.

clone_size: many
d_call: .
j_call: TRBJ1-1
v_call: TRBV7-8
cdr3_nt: TGTGCCAGCAGGTCCTCCGGGGCTTTGAACACTGAAGCTTTCTTT
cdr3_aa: CASRSSGALNTEAFF

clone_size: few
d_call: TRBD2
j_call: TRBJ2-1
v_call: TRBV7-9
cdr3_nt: TGTGCCAGCGGGGACTACAACAATGAGCAGTTCTTC
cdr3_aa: CASGDYNNEQFF

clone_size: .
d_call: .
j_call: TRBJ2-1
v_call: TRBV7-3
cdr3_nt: TGTGCCAGCAGCACGAGAGCCGGGACGCATAAAAATGAGCAGTTCTTC
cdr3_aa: CASSTRAGTHKNEQFF

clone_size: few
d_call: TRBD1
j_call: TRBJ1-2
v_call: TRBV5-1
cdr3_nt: TGCGCCAGCGGCCAGGGACAGGGAATTGACGGCTACACCTTC
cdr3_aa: CASGQGQGIDGYTF

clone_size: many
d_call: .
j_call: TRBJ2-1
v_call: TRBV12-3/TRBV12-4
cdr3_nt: TGTGCCAGCAGCCCCCGGATGGGGAATGAGCAGTTCTTC
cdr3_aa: CASSPRMGNEQFF

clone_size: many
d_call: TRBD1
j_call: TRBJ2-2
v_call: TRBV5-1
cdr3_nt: TGCGCCAGCAGCTGGGGACAGGGCACCGGGGAGCTGTTTTTT
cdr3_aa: CASSWGQGTGELFF

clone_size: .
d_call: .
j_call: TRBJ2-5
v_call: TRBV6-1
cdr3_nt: TGTGCCAGCAGTGCGCAGCAAGAGACCCAGTACTTC
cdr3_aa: CASSAQQETQYF

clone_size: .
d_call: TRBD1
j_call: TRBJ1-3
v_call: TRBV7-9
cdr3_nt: TGTGCCAGCAGCCCGAGGACAGGGGGCGGTCACTCTGGAAACACCATATATTTT
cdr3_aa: CASSPRTGGGHSGNTIYF

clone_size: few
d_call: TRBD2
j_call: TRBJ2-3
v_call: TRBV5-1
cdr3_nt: TGCGCCAGCAGCCCCCGGGGAGCGGGGAGCACAGATACGCAGTATTTT
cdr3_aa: CASSPRGAGSTDTQYF

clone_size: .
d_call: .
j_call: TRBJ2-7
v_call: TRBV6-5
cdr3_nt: TGTGCCAGCAGTTACGGGGCGGGGAACGAGCAGTACTTC
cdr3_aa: CASSYGAGNEQYF

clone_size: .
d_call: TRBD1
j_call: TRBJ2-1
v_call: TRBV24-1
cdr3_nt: TGTGCCACCAGTGAACCCGACAGGGGGCCGGAGCAGTTCTTC
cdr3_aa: CATSEPDRGPEQFF

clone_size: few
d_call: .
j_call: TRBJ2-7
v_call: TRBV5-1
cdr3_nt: TGCGCCAGCAGCTTGACTGGGACTGACGCCTACGAGCAGTACTTC
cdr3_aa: CASSLTGTDAYEQYF

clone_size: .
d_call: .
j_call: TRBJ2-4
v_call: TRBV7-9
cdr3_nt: TGTGCCAGCAGCTTAGCCGGAGGAGGCGGGGCCGGCATTCAGTACTTC
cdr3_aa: CASSLAGGGGAGIQYF